The rows below give T cell receptor beta chains drawn from one sample of a study of human T cells and chemical hapten exposure. TCRdb redid the calling of the RACE reads with MiXCR, one entry per CDR3 protein. The repertoire holds some 90,000 distinct CDR3 sequences, around 9% seen once, with about 3.1% in the top ten. Source material: whole blood. All receptors derive from a female donor in good health. Some clones in this sample may be carry-over from other donors' samples. CDR3s include the opening cysteine and the closing phenylalanine or tryptophan. The order of the fields is clone size, J gene, V gene, D gene, CDR3 DNA, CDR3 protein. The D gene is left open where the match is weak. Size values are once, few and many counts, or a class for expanded clones, and some rows have none.

>.|TRBJ1-1|TRBV2|.
TGTGCCAGCAGTGTTGAGGGCGTCACTGAAGCTTTCTTT
CASSVEGVTEAFF
>.|TRBJ1-4|TRBV10-3|TRBD1
TGTGCCATCAGTGAGTCGACTCAAGGACAGGTCGGTGAAAAACTGTTTTTT
CAISESTQGQVGEKLFF
>.|TRBJ2-2|TRBV19|.
TGTGCCAGCTCAGGGGACGGGAACACCGGGGAGCTGTTTTTT
CASSGDGNTGELFF
>many|TRBJ2-2|TRBV20-1|TRBD2
TGCAGTGCTAGAGATCTGTTGGCGGGAGAGGCGAACACCGGGGAGCTGTTTTTT
CSARDLLAGEANTGELFF
>few|TRBJ2-1|TRBV6-1|TRBD2
TGTGCCAGCAGTCAGCCAACTAGCGGGAGATACAATGAGCAGTTCTTC
CASSQPTSGRYNEQFF
>.|TRBJ1-1|TRBV28|.
TGTGCCAGCAGTTGGAAACAGGGCTCGAACACTGAAGCTTTCTTT
CASSWKQGSNTEAFF
>.|TRBJ2-3|TRBV28|.
TGTGCCAGCAGGCCCCCCGGCGGGTTTGGATCAGATACGCAGTATTTT
CASRPPGGFGSDTQYF
>many|TRBJ1-5|TRBV28|.
TGTGCCAGCAATCCTTCAGGGGTCGGAACTCAGCCCCAGCATTTT
CASNPSGVGTQPQHF
>few|TRBJ2-2|TRBV27|TRBD1
TGTGCCAGCAGACAGGGGTCCAACACCGGGGAGCTGTTTTTT
CASRQGSNTGELFF
>.|TRBJ2-1|TRBV15|TRBD2
TGTGCCACCGACTCGGGAGGGTGGGAGAATGAGCAGTTCTTC
CATDSGGWENEQFF
>.|TRBJ2-3|TRBV3-1|.
TGTGCCAGCAGCCAAGATTTGAATACGCAGTATTTT
CASSQDLNTQYF
>.|TRBJ2-5|TRBV20-1|.
TGCAGTGCTAGAGTGTTTGGGAGGGAGACCCAGTACTTC
CSARVFGRETQYF
>many|TRBJ1-3|TRBV2|TRBD1
TGTGCCAGCATCGGGACAGGGGCGATCTCTGGAAACACCATATATTTT
CASIGTGAISGNTIYF
>few|TRBJ2-2|TRBV5-1|TRBD2
TGCGCCAGCAGTCCGACTAGCGGGATAACCACCGGGGAGCTGTTTTTT
CASSPTSGITTGELFF
>many|TRBJ2-3|TRBV30|TRBD2
TGTGCCTGGCGACTAGCGGGAGGCATGAGCCCAGATACGCAGTATTTT
CAWRLAGGMSPDTQYF
>.|TRBJ1-1|TRBV2|TRBD1
TGTGCCAGCAGTCTGACAGGGGCGAACACTGAAGCTTTCTTT
CASSLTGANTEAFF
>many|TRBJ2-7|TRBV30|TRBD1
TGTGCCTGGAGGACAGGGTATGCCGAGCAGTACTTC
CAWRTGYAEQYF
>.|TRBJ2-6|TRBV7-2|.
TGTGCCAGCAGCTTAGGCGTCCACTCTGGGGCCAACGTCCTGACTTTC
CASSLGVHSGANVLTF
>.|TRBJ2-6|TRBV10-3|TRBD1
TGTGCCATCAGTGGGGACAGCACTGGGGCCAACGTCCTGACTTTC
CAISGDSTGANVLTF
>many|TRBJ2-2|TRBV6-1|.
TGTGCCAGCAGGGAACCGGGACGGGACACCGGGGAGCTGTTTTTT
CASREPGRDTGELFF
>few|TRBJ2-3|TRBV7-9|.
TGTGCCAGCAGCTTCCTAAGAGCCGGGACCCCCCGGGATACGCAGTATTTT
CASSFLRAGTPRDTQYF
>few|TRBJ1-4|TRBV20-1|.
TGCAGTGCTACCCAGTCGTCCGAGGGAGCGGAAAAACTGTTTTTT
CSATQSSEGAEKLFF
>few|TRBJ2-3|TRBV2|.
TGTGCCAGCAGGGAGGACAGAACCACAGATACGCAGTATTTT
CASREDRTTDTQYF
>.|TRBJ2-3|TRBV5-1|.
TGCGCCAGCAGCGGGGAGGCGCGAGATACGCAGTATTTT
CASSGEARDTQYF